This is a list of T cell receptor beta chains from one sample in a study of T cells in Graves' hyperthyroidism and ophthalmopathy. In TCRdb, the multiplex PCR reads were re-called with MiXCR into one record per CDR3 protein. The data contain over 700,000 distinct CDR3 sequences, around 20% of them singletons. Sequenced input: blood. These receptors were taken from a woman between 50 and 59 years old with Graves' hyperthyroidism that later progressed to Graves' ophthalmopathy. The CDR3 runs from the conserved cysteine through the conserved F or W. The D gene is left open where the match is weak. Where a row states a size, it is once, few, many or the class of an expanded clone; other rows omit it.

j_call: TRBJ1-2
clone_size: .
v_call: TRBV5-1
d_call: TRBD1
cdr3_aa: CASSPGQGNDGYTF
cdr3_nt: TGCGCCAGCAGCCCGGGACAGGGGAACGATGGCTACACCTTC

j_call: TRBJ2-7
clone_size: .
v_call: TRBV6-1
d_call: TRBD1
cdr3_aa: CASMDRQYYEQYF
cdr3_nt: TGTGCCAGCATGGACAGGCAATACTACGAGCAGTACTTC

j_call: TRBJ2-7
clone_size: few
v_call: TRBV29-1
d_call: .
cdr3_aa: CSVVTYEQYF
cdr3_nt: TGCAGCGTCGTCACCTACGAGCAGTACTTC

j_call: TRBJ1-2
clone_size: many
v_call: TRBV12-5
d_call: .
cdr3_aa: CASGLVTTGYGYTF
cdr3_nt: TGTGCTAGTGGTTTGGTAACCACAGGGTATGGCTACACCTTC

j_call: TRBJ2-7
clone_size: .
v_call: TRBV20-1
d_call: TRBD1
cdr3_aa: CSARGRTGTDEQYF
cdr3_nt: TGCAGTGCTAGAGGCCGGACAGGGACGGACGAGCAGTACTTC

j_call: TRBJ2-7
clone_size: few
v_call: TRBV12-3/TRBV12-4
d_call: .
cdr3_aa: CASSRAHPGLSYEQYF
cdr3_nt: TGTGCCAGCAGTCGCGCACACCCGGGGCTCTCCTACGAGCAGTACTTC

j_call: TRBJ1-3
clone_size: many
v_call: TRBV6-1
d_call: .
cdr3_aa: CASSEVPVSGNTIYF
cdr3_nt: TGTGCCAGCAGTGAAGTTCCAGTTTCTGGAAACACCATATATTTT

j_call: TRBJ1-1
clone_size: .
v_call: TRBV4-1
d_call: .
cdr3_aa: CASSQLPTVNTEAFF
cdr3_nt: TGCGCCAGCAGCCAGCTACCGACTGTGAACACTGAAGCTTTCTTT

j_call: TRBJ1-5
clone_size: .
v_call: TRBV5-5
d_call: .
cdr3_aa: CASSTDGAANQPQHF
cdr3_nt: TGTGCCAGCAGTACGGACGGGGCTGCGAATCAGCCCCAGCATTTT

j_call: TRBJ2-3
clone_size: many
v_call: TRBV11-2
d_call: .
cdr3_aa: CASSPPGVPMGTDTQYF
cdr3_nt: TGTGCCAGCAGCCCCCCGGGAGTTCCAATGGGCACAGATACGCAGTATTTT

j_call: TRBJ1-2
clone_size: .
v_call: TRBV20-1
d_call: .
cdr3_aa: CSAFDNNYGYTF
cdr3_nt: TGCAGTGCGTTTGACAATAACTATGGCTACACCTTC

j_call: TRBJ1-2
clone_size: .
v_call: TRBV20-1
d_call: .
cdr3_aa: CSARATTGPYGYTF
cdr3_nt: TGCAGTGCTAGAGCAACTACGGGGCCTTATGGCTACACCTTC

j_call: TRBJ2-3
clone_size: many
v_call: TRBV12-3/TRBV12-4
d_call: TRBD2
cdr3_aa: CASSLRTSGSTDTQYF
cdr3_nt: TGTGCCAGCAGTTTAAGGACTAGCGGAAGCACAGATACGCAGTATTTT

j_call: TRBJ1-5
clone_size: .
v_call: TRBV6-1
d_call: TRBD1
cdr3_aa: CASRPTDRGLGQPQHF
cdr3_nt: TGTGCCAGCAGGCCCACCGACAGGGGGCTAGGTCAGCCCCAGCATTTT

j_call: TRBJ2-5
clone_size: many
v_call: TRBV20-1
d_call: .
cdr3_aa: CSAIQSGEETQYF
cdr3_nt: TGCAGTGCTATCCAGAGTGGGGAAGAGACCCAGTACTTC

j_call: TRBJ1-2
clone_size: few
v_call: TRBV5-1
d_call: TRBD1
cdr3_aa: CASSMDRIYGYTF
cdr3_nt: TGCGCCAGCAGCATGGACAGGATCTATGGCTACACCTTC

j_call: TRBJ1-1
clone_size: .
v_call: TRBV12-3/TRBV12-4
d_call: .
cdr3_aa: CASSPDRSGFNAEAFF
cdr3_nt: TGTGCCAGCAGCCCTGACAGGTCTGGGTTTAACGCTGAAGCTTTCTTT

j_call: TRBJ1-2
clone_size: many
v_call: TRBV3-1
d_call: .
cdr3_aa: CANPKDSLPGGYTF
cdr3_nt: TGTGCCAATCCAAAGGACAGCCTACCGGGGGGCTACACCTTC

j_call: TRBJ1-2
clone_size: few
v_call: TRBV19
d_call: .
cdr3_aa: CASSILGSADGYTF
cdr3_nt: TGTGCCAGTAGTATTCTCGGGAGTGCGGATGGCTACACCTTC

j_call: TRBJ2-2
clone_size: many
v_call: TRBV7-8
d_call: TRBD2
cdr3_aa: CASSLMRGSSGELFF
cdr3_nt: TGTGCCAGCAGCTTAATGCGGGGGAGCTCCGGGGAGCTGTTTTTT

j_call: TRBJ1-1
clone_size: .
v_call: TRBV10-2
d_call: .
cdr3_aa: CATVGLGTEAFF
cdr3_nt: TGCGCCACCGTCGGCTTGGGAACTGAAGCTTTCTTT

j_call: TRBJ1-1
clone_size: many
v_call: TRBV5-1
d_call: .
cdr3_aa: CASSLFGQLNTEAFF
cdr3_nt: TGCGCCAGCAGCTTGTTTGGACAGTTGAACACTGAAGCTTTCTTT

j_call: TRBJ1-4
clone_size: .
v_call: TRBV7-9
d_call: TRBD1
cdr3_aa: CASRPTGAAPEKLFF
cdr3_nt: TGTGCCAGCAGGCCCACAGGGGCCGCCCCTGAAAAACTGTTTTTT

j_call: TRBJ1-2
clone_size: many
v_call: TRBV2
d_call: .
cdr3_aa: CASSDPSLYYGYTF
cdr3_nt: TGTGCCAGCAGTGATCCCTCCCTATACTATGGCTACACCTTC

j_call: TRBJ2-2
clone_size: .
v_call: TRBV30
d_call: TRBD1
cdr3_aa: CAWSTGVTGELFF
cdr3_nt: TGTGCCTGGAGCACAGGGGTTACCGGGGAGCTGTTTTTT

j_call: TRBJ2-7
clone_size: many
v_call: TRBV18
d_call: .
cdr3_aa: CASSPFQDPSSYEQYF
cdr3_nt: TGTGCCAGCTCACCATTCCAGGATCCGAGCTCCTACGAGCAGTACTTC

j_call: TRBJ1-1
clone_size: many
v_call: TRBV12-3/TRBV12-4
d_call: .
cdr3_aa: CASSFSQNTEAFF
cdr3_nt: TGTGCCAGCAGTTTTAGTCAGAACACTGAAGCTTTCTTT

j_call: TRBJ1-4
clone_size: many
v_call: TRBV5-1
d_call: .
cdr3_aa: CASSSGQPGDEKLFF
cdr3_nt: TGCGCCAGCAGCTCAGGGCAGCCGGGTGATGAAAAACTGTTTTTT

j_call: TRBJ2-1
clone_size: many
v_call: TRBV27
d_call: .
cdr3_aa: CASSPSAGYEQFF
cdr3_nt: TGTGCCAGCAGTCCCAGCGCGGGGTATGAGCAGTTCTTC

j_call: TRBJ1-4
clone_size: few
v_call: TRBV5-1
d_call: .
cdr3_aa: CASSLDGGREKLFF
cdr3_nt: TGCGCCAGCAGCTTGGATGGGGGGCGTGAAAAACTGTTTTTT

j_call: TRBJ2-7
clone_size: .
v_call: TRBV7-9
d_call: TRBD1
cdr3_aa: CASSPRDRGIYEQYF
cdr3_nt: TGTGCCAGCAGCCCCCGGGACAGGGGAATCTACGAGCAGTACTTC

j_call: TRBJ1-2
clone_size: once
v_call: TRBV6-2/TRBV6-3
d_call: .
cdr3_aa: CASSTGTGYTF
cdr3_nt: TGTGCCAGCAGTACGGGGACTGGCTACACCTTC

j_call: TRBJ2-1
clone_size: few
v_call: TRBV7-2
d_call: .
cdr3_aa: CASSLESGVYNEQFF
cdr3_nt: TGTGCCAGCAGCTTAGAATCGGGGGTCTACAATGAGCAGTTCTTC

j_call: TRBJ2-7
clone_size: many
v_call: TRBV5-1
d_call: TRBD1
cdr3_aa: CASTVGTGATYEQYF
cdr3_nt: TGCGCCAGCACCGTCGGGACAGGAGCCACCTACGAGCAGTACTTC

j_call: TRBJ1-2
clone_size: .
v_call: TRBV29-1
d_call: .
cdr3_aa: CSVDTIANYGYTF
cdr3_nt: TGCAGCGTTGATACCATAGCTAACTATGGCTACACCTTC

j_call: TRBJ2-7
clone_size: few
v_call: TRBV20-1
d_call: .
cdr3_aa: CSGLGREQYF
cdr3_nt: TGCAGTGGCTTAGGACGCGAGCAGTACTTC

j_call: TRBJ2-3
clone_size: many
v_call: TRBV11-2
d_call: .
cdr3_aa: CASSLELSTDTQYF
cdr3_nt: TGTGCCAGCAGCTTAGAACTGAGCACAGATACGCAGTATTTT

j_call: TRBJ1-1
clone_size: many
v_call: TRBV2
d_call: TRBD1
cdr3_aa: CASRTGQGNLLNTEAFF
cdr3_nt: TGTGCCAGCAGGACGGGACAGGGCAACCTCCTGAACACTGAAGCTTTCTTT

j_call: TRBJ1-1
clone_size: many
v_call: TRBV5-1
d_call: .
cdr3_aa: CASSRSVPGTEAFF
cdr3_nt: TGCGCCAGCAGTAGGTCAGTGCCCGGAACTGAAGCTTTCTTT

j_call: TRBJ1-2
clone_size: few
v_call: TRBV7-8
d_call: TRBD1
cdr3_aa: CASSLRTGGSHPANYGYTF
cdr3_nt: TGTGCCAGCAGCTTGCGGACAGGGGGCTCCCACCCAGCTAACTATGGCTACACCTTC

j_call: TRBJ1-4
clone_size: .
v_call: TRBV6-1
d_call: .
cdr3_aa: CASSENFGDNEKLFF
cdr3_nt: TGTGCCAGCAGTGAAAATTTTGGGGATAATGAAAAACTGTTTTTT

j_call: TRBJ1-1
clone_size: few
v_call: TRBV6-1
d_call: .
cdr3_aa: CASRYNRVGEAFF
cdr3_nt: TGTGCCAGTAGGTACAACAGGGTAGGGGAAGCTTTCTTT

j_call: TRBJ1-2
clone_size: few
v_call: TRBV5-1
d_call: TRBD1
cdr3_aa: CASSIATGQGQSRLGYTF
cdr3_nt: TGCGCCAGCAGCATCGCGACGGGACAGGGACAGTCTAGGCTTGGCTACACCTTC

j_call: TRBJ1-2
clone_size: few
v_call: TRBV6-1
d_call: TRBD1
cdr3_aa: CASSGGTGGPRGYGYTF
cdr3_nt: TGTGCCAGCAGTGGGGGGACAGGGGGCCCTCGGGGATATGGCTACACCTTC

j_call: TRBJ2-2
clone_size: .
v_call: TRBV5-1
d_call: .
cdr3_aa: CASSLGWAPDTEELFF
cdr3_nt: TGCGCCAGCAGCTTGGGGTGGGCTCCGGACACCGAGGAGCTGTTTTTT